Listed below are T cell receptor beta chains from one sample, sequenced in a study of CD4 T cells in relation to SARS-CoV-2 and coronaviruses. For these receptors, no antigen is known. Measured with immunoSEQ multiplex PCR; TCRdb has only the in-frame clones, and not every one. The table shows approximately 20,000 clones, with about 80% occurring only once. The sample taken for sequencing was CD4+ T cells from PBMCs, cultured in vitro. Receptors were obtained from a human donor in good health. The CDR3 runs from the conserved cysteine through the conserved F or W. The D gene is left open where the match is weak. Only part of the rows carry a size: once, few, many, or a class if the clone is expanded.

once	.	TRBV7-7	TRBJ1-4	CASSHTPPAFSLFF	TGTGCCAGCAGCCACACTCCCCCGGCATTCTCACTGTTTTTT
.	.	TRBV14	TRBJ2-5	CASSQHETQYF	TGTGCCAGCAGCCAACACGAGACCCAGTACTTC
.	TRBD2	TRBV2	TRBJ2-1	CASSALAGTSYNEQFF	TGTGCCAGCAGTGCCCTAGCGGGTACCTCCTACAATGAGCAGTTCTTC
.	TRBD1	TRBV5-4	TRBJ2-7	CASSLTLRGTGGPYEQYF	TGTGCCAGCAGCTTGACCCTAAGAGGGACAGGGGGACCCTACGAGCAGTACTTC
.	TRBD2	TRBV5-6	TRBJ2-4	CASSLEGLADYIQYF	TGTGCCAGCAGCTTGGAGGGACTAGCAGACTACATTCAGTACTTC
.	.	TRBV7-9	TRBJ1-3	CASSDQGYTIYF	TGTGCCAGCAGCGATCAGGGGTACACCATATATTTT
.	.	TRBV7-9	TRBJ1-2	CASSLGGGALNYGYTF	TGTGCCAGCAGCTTGGGCGGTGGGGCTTTAAACTATGGCTACACCTTC
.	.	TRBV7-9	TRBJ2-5	CASTSSETQYF	TGTGCCAGCACCTCTTCTGAGACCCAGTACTTC
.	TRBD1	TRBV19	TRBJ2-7	CATGQGLVHEQYF	TGTGCCACGGGACAGGGTTTAGTCCACGAGCAGTACTTC
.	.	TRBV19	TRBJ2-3	CASSIDLSTDTQYF	TGTGCCAGTAGTATTGACCTCAGCACAGATACGCAGTATTTT
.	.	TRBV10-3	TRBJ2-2	CAIRGTVNTGELFF	TGTGCCATCCGGGGGACGGTAAACACCGGGGAGCTGTTTTTT